One sample yielded the 11 T cell receptor beta chains listed below, sequenced in a study of STAT5B mutations in CD4+ large granular lymphocyte leukemia. Measured with immunoSEQ multiplex PCR; TCRdb has only the in-frame clones, and not every one. The table records about 45,000 clones, 80% to 90% of them present only once. The sample taken for sequencing was CD4+ T cells from blood buffy coats. The receptors shown here come from a human donor in good health.

The chain couples TRBV5-1 to TRBJ2-2; D unresolved. V dropped 5 bases and J dropped 0 bases, with 2 bases sitting between them. Per the germline V gene, CDR1 is SGHRS and CDR2 is YFSETQ. The CDR3 is made up of 12 amino acids. This CDR3 reads CASRSNTGELFF. The CDR3 bases are TGCGCCAGCAGATCGAACACCGGGGAGCTGTTTTTT.

The sample holds a few counts of this clone. CDR3 sequence: CASTPSGSRYEQYF. DNA of the CDR3: TGCGCCAGCACACCCTCCGGGAGTCGCTACGAGCAGTACTTC. The chain has TRBV5-1 and TRBJ2-7; D might be TRBD2 (6 bases). Germline V gene sequence: CDR1 SGHRS, CDR2 YFSETQ. There are 14 residues in the CDR3. V shed 6 bases and J shed 3 bases, with 16 bases lying between them.

The J gene is TRBJ1-1, the V gene TRBV7-9; D possibly corresponds to TRBD1 (5 bases). From germline, CDR1 is SEHNR and CDR2 FQNEAQ (reference sequence). Trimming took off 5 bases at V and 2 bases at J, with 15 bases between the two ends. This CDR3 region has 15 residues. Written as DNA, the CDR3 is TGTGCCAGCAGCCGGGGGGGAGGGACCAACACTGAAGCTTTCTTT. As protein: CASSRGGGTNTEAFF.

V gene TRBV15 combines with J gene TRBJ2-7; maybe TRBD2 (6 bases). Germline V gives CDR1 LNHNV, CDR2 YYDKDF (reference sequence). The germline V and J ends were trimmed by 7 bases and 1 base, with 11 bases remaining between them. The CDR3 has 13 amino acids. CDR3: CATMGLASYEQYF. The CDR3 region has the DNA TGTGCCACCATGGGACTGGCTTCCTACGAGCAGTACTTC.

The gene calls are TRBV9 and TRBJ2-5, with 8 bases identical to TRBD2. The J call is doubtful: the DNA matches TRBJ2-7 better. This CDR3 has 16 residues. Germline V gene data show CDR1 as SGDLS and CDR2 as YYNGEE. The CDR3 region is CASSPWEGGAGDEQYF. In DNA form, the CDR3 reads TGTGCCAGCAGCCCGTGGGAGGGAGGAGCGGGAGACGAGCAGTACTTC.

Here the CDR3 reads CASSLKASPLHF. In nucleotides, the CDR3 is TGTGCCAGCAGCTTGAAGGCCTCACCCCTCCACTTT. The chain has TRBV6-6 and TRBJ1-6; D is ambiguous. With 6 bases removed from V and 10 bases from J, the gap between germline ends came to 10 bases. CDR3 size: 12 residues. The germline V gene has CDR1 MNHNY and CDR2 SVGAGI (reference sequence).

V is TRBV5-1 and J is TRBJ2-5; maybe TRBD2 (6 bases). Looked up from germline, CDR1 is SGHRS and CDR2 is YFSETQ. V lost 4 bases and J lost 5, with 21 bases in between. The CDR3 runs to 16 residues. CDR3 bases: TGCGCCAGCAGCCCGATCGGGAGCGGCCTAAGTGAGACCCAGTACTTC. The encoded protein is CASSPIGSGLSETQYF.

This chain links TRBV10-2 with TRBJ1-1; TRBD1 might be the D (6 bases). Germline-derived CDR1 and CDR2 are WSHSY and SAAADI. V gave up 3 bases and J gave up 1 base, with 12 bases separating them. The CDR3 loop spans 15 amino acids. CDR3 sequence reads: CASSDQGTGNTEAFF. CDR3 sequence (DNA): TGCGCCAGCAGTGACCAGGGGACGGGGAACACTGAAGCTTTCTTT.

The chain joins TRBV15 to TRBJ2-4; 9 bases are shared with TRBD1. The V and J ends lost 5 bases and 0 bases, in that order; junction bases with no gene match: 11. CDR1 LNHNV and CDR2 YYDKDF come from the germline V gene (reference sequence). This CDR3 has 18 residues. The CDR3 DNA reads TGTGCCACCAGCGTGGGACAGGGAGAAGGGGTAGCCAAAAACATTCAGTACTTC. It specifies CATSVGQGEGVAKNIQYF. The full variable domain, completed using reference TRBV15 and TRBJ2-4, is DAMVIQNPRYQVTQFGKPVTLSCSQTLNHNVMYWYQQKSSQAPKLLFHYYDKDFNNEADTPDNFQSRRPNTSFCFLDIRSPGLGDTAMYLCATSVGQGEGVAKNIQYFGAGTRLSVL.

The gene calls are TRBV5-1 and TRBJ2-3; no reliable D call. The CDR3 spans 14 residues. V gave up 0 bases and J gave up 2 bases, with 7 bases separating them. Per the germline V gene, CDR1 is SGHRS and CDR2 is YFSETQ. DNA for the CDR3: TGCGCCAGCAGCTTGGACTTTTACACAGATACGCAGTATTTT. Translation gives CASSLDFYTDTQYF.

The CDR3 sequence: CASSRGDGTYEQYF. As DNA, the CDR3 is TGTGCCAGCTCACGTGGGGACGGAACCTACGAGCAGTACTTC. This chain connects TRBV18 to TRBJ2-7; D may match TRBD1 or TRBD2 (5 bases each). Trimming removed 4 bases at V and 2 bases at J, with 12 bases between. The CDR3 is 14 residues long. Germline CDR1 and CDR2: KGHSH and LQKENI.